This T cell receptor beta chain comes out of a study of blood T cell repertoires in COVID-19. Across the whole study: Acute and convalescent COVID-19 samples came from the United States, Italy and Spain. T cells, B-cell-depleted T cells, or PBMCs provided the cDNA or gDNA that served as material.

Deletions cut 7 bases from V and 0 bases from J, with 14 bases between. Germline lookup yields CDR1 SNHLY and CDR2 FYNNEI. This CDR3 comprises 15 residues. Here immunoSEQ multiplex PCR was the method, and the copy in TCRdb shows in-frame clones only, minus some. The table shows about 230,000 clones, with approximately 87% occurring only once. This clonotype was obtained from a woman aged 70-85 years with active or convalescent COVID-19. Input material: peripheral blood. This chain uses TRBV2 with TRBJ2-3; D is possibly TRBD1 (6 bases). CDR3 nucleotides: TGTGCCAGCATGGGATTACAGGGTAGCACAGATACGCAGTATTTT. Its translation: CASMGLQGSTDTQYF.